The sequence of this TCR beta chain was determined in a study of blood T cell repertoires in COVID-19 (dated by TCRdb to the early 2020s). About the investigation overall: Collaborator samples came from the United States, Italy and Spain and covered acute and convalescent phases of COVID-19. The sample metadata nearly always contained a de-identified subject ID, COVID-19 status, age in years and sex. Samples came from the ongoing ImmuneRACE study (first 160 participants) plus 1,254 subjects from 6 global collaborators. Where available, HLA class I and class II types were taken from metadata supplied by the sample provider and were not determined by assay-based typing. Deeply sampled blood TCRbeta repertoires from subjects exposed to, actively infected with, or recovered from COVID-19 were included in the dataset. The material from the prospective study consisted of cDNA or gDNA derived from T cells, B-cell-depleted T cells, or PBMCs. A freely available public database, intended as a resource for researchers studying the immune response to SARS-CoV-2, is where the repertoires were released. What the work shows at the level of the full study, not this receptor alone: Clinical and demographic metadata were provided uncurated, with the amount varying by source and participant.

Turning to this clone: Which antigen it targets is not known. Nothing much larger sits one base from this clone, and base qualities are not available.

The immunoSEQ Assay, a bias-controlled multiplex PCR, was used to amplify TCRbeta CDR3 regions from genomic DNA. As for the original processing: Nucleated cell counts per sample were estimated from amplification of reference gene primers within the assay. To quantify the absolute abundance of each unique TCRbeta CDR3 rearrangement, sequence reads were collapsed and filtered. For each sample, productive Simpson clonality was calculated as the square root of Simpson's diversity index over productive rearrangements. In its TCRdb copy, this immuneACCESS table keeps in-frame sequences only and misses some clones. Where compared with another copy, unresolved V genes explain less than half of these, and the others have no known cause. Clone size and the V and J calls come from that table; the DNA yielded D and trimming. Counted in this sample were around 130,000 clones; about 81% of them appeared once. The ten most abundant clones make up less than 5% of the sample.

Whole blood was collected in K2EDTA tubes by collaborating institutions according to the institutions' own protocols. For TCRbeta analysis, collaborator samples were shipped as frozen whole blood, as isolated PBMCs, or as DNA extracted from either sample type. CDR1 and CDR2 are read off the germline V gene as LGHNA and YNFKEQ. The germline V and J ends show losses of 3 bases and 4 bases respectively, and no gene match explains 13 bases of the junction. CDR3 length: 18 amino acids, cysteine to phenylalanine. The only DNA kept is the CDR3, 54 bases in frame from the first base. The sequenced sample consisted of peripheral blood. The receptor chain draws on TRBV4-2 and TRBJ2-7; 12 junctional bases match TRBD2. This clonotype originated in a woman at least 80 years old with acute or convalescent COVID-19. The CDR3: CASSQETSGRGRSYEQYF. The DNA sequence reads TGTGCCAGCAGCCAGGAGACTAGCGGGAGAGGTCGCTCTTACGAGCAGTACTTC.